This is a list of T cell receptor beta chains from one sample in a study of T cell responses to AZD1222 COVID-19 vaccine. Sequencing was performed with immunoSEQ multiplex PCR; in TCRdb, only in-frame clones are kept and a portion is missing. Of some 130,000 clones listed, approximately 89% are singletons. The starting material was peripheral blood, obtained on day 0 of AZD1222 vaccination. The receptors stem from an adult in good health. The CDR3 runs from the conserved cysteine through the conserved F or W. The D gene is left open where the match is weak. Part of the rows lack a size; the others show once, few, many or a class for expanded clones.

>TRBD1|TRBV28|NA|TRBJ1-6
TGTGCCAGCTCTCGACAGGGTAGGGATAATTCACCCCTCCACTTT
CASSRQGRDNSPLHF
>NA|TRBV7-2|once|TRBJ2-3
TGTGCCAGCAGCTCCCGCGTTGGCGCAGATACGCAGTATTTT
CASSSRVGADTQYF
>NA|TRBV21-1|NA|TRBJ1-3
TGTGCCAGCAGCAAAGGCGCTTCATACTCTGGAAACACCATATATTTT
CASSKGASYSGNTIYF
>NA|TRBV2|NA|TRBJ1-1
TGTGCCAGCGGGGGGATTAGTAGGGTTGAAGCTTTCTTT
CASGGISRVEAFF
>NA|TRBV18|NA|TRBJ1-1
TGTGCCAGCTCACCCTACGGCCCGATCCAAAACACTGAAGCTTTCTTT
CASSPYGPIQNTEAFF
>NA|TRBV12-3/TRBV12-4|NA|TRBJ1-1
TGTGCCAGCAGTTTCGACAGGAACACTGAAGCTTTCTTT
CASSFDRNTEAFF
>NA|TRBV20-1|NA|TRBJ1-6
TGCAGTGCTAGTAGTATCCCTGAGGAACATTCACCCCTCCACTTT
CSASSIPEEHSPLHF
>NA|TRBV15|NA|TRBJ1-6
TGTGCCACCAGCAAGCACTTGGGTAGGGGGAATAATTCACCCCTCCACTTT
CATSKHLGRGNNSPLHF
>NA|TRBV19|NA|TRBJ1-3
TGTGCCAGTAGGGGGACATCTGGAAACACCATATATTTT
CASRGTSGNTIYF
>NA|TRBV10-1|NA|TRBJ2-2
TGCGCCAGCAGTGAGTCGAGGAGGGCCACCGGGGAGCTGTTTTTT
CASSESRRATGELFF
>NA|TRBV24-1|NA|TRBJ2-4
TGTGCCACCAGTGATCCAGGGTTCAAAAACATTCAGTACTTC
CATSDPGFKNIQYF
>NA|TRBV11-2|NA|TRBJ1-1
TGTGCCAGCTCTAAGGAGGGGTGGAACACTGAAGCTTTCTTT
CASSKEGWNTEAFF
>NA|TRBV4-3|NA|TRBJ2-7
TGCGCCAGCAGCCAAGATCTCCGGGAGACCTACGAGCAGTACTTC
CASSQDLRETYEQYF
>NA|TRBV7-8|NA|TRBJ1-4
TGTGCCAGCAGAGACAGCTATGAAAAACTGTTTTTT
CASRDSYEKLFF
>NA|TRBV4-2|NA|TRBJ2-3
TGTGCCAGCAGCCAAGTCTTTTACAGGGATGGCGATACGCAGTATTTT
CASSQVFYRDGDTQYF
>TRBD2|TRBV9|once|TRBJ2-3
TGTGCCAGCAGCCCTCGTCCGGGAGGAGATGCAGATACGCAGTATTTT
CASSPRPGGDADTQYF
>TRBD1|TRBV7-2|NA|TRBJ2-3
TGTGCCAGCAGCTTAGACAGGGGGACGCAGTATTTT
CASSLDRGTQYF
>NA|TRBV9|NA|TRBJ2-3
TGTGCCAGCAGCTCCGACGGACTTCGCACAGATACGCAGTATTTT
CASSSDGLRTDTQYF
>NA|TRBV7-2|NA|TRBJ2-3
TGTGCCAGCAGCTTAGGGGGCTATACGCAGTATTTT
CASSLGGYTQYF
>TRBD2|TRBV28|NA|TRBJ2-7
TGTGCCAGCAGTTCCCTCGCCTGGAAGGTGGTGATGAGGTGGCGGGGGAGCTCCTACGAGCAGTACTTC
CASSSLAWKVVMRWRGSSYEQYF
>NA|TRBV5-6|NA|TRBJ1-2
TGTGCCAGCAGCCCGGGGAGCTATGGCTACACCTTC
CASSPGSYGYTF
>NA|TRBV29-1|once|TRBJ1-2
TGCAGCGCCCTCGGCGGAATCTATGGCTACACCTTC
CSALGGIYGYTF
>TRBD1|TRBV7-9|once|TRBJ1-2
TGTGCCAGCAGCCCCCCGGGACAGGGACCCATTGGGGGCTATGGCTACACCTTC
CASSPPGQGPIGGYGYTF
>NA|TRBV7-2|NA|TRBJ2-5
TGTGCCAGCAGCTTAGGTAGGGCTCCAGAGACCCAGTACTTC
CASSLGRAPETQYF
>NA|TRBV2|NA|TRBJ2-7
TGTGCCAGCAAGGAGGGCCCCTACGAGCAGTACTTC
CASKEGPYEQYF
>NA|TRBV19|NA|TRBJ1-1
TGTGCCAGTAGTCGTAGGACTCTGATGAACACTGAAGCTTTCTTT
CASSRRTLMNTEAFF
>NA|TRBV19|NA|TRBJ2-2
TGTGCCAGTAGTTCGCAGGACGCCGGGGAGCTGTTTTTT
CASSSQDAGELFF
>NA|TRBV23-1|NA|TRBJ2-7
TGCGCCAGCAGTCAATCGCGGCCCAGTCTGCGGATGAAGACCAAGGAGGGGAGCCACGAGCAGTACTTC
CASSQSRPSLRMKTKEGSHEQYF
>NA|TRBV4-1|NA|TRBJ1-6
TGCGCCAGCAGCCAAGCTGTTATATCCTATAATTCACCCCTCCACTTT
CASSQAVISYNSPLHF
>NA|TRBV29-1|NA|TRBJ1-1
TGCAGCGTTACCCGACAGCTGAACACTGAAGCTTTCTTT
CSVTRQLNTEAFF
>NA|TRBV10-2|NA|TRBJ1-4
TGCGCCAGCAGTGAGTCGGCGTGGGGCGTTTTGGAAAAACTGTTTTTT
CASSESAWGVLEKLFF
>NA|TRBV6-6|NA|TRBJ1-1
TGTGCCAGCAGTTACCAGATTGAAGCTTTCTTT
CASSYQIEAFF
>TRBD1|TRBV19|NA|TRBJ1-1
TGTGCCAGTAGAACGGACAGGGACCCGAACACTGAAGCTTTCTTT
CASRTDRDPNTEAFF
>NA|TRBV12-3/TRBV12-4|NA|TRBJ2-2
TGTGCCAGCAGCCCGACCCTAACCGGGGAGCTGTTTTTT
CASSPTLTGELFF
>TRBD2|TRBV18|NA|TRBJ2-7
TGTGCCAGCTCACCCGGGACTAGCGGGATTGGTGAGCAGTACTTC
CASSPGTSGIGEQYF
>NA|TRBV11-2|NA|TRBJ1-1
TGTGCCAGCAGCTTAGACGGGACTGAAGCTTTCTTT
CASSLDGTEAFF
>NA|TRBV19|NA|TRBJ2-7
TGTGCCAGTTCGACGGAACCCTCCTACGAGCAGTACTTC
CASSTEPSYEQYF
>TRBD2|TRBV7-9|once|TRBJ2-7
TGTGCCAGCAGCTTAGCAGGGAGGGCCAGGGACGAGCAGTACTTC
CASSLAGRARDEQYF
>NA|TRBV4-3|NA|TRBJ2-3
TGCGCCAGCAGCCAGCGACCGACGGTCGGCACAGATACGCAGTATTTT
CASSQRPTVGTDTQYF
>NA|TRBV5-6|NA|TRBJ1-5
TGTGCCAGCAGCTACGGGACGGGCAATCAGCCCCAGCATTTT
CASSYGTGNQPQHF
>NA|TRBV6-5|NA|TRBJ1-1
TGTGCCAGCAAGGTGGGGAACACTGAAGCTTTCTTT
CASKVGNTEAFF
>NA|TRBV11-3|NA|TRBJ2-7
TGTGCCAGCATCAACCCGACAGGTATGACCTACGAGCAGTACTTC
CASINPTGMTYEQYF
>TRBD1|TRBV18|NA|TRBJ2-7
TGTGCCAGCTCACCTATTCTACAGGGGGCCCTCCGCTACGAGCAGTACTTC
CASSPILQGALRYEQYF
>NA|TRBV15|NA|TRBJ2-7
TGTGCCACCAGCGGAAGGTTAGGGCGAAGGGAGCAGTACTTC
CATSGRLGRREQYF
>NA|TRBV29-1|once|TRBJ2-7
TGCAGCGTGACGACCGATATCTACGAGCAGTACTTC
CSVTTDIYEQYF
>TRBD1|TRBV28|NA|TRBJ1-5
TGTGCCAGCTGTACGCAGGGGGGAAGTCAGCCCCAGCATTTT
CASCTQGGSQPQHF
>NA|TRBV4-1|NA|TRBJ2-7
TGCGCCAGCAGCCAAGATGACAGGTTCTACGAGCAGTACTTC
CASSQDDRFYEQYF
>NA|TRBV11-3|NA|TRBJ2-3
TGTGCCAGCAGCTTAGGGGGGGAAGGCACAGATACGCAGTATTTT
CASSLGGEGTDTQYF
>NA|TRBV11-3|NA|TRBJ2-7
TGTGCCAGCAGCTCCCGGGACACCAGCTCCTACGAGCAGTACTTC
CASSSRDTSSYEQYF
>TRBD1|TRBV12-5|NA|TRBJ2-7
TGTGCTAGTGGTCCGGGACAGGGGTTCTACGAGCAGTACTTC
CASGPGQGFYEQYF
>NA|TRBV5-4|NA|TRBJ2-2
TGTGCCAGCAGCCCCGGGCGGGTGGGGGAGCTGTTTTTT
CASSPGRVGELFF